Listed below are T cell receptor beta chains from one sample, sequenced in a study of T cell changes during pregnancy in multiple sclerosis. TCRdb's copy holds only in-frame clones and misses some; the assay was immunoSEQ multiplex PCR. The table has roughly 72,000 clones, about 92% seen once. Sequences were derived from CD4+ T cells from peripheral blood mononuclear cells, sampled before pregnancy. Source of these receptors: a female donor with multiple sclerosis, enrolled in a pregnancy study. Each CDR3 is given without its conserved first and last residue. Fields, in order: V gene, clone size, CDR3 protein. Only part of the rows carry a size: once, few, many, or a class if the clone is expanded.

V: TRBV7-8; size: NA; CDR3: ASSLIAGAYNEQF
V: TRBV19; size: few; CDR3: ASSISGDTEAF
V: TRBV30; size: NA; CDR3: AWRTSGSYNEQF
V: TRBV27; size: NA; CDR3: ASSPPQRRNNEQF
V: TRBV19; size: NA; CDR3: ASSTGGISYNEQF
V: TRBV30; size: NA; CDR3: AFLPGTGVSETQY
V: TRBV29-1; size: NA; CDR3: SWTGGGLTDTQY
V: TRBV30; size: NA; CDR3: AWEVGGGLHTGELF
V: TRBV30; size: NA; CDR3: AWSPPGQNYNEQF
V: TRBV12-5; size: NA; CDR3: ASGLAAEGPYEQY
V: TRBV15; size: NA; CDR3: ATSRDPGSIETQY
V: TRBV11-2; size: NA; CDR3: ASSSQGAEETQY
V: TRBV9; size: NA; CDR3: ASSVGLADPNEQF
V: TRBV2; size: NA; CDR3: ASSEQGPSGEQY
V: TRBV30; size: NA; CDR3: AWSPMGRSPLH
V: TRBV5-4; size: NA; CDR3: ASSHSGTRGYEQY
V: TRBV11-2; size: NA; CDR3: ASRRAGELF
V: TRBV5-1; size: NA; CDR3: ASSLQGSTDTQY
V: TRBV9; size: NA; CDR3: ASSRLAGVGEQF
V: TRBV9; size: NA; CDR3: ASGGMTEKLF
V: TRBV4-1; size: few; CDR3: ASSQEGQLNTEAF
V: TRBV30; size: NA; CDR3: AWSSGGTKETQY
V: TRBV28; size: NA; CDR3: ASSLLGRAGDQPQH
V: TRBV4-1; size: NA; CDR3: ASSQDGVLDSGNTIY
V: TRBV25-1; size: NA; CDR3: ASSDSGRMNTEAF
V: TRBV15; size: NA; CDR3: ATSRVVGVTGSHEQY
V: TRBV27; size: NA; CDR3: ASSLSSRAHYEQY